This T cell receptor (beta chain) was found in a study of a mutant IDH1 vaccine in newly diagnosed glioma. Study results and limitations: Immune responses induced by the vaccine were seen in over 80% of patients, spanning multiple MHC alleles.

Time point defined: week 47, end of study. Topical imiquimod was applied with each vaccine dose, which held 300 ug of mutant IDH1 20-mer peptide. Eight vaccine doses were administered to patients at weeks 1, 3, 5, 7, 11, 15, 19 and 23. Notes on this clone: Its antigen is unknown.

In germline, CDR1 is SGHRS, CDR2 YFSETQ. The CDR3 extends over 15 amino acids. V was shortened by 0 bases and J by 0 bases, with 7 bases between the two germline ends. Generated by immunoSEQ multiplex PCR, the TCRdb table keeps only in-frame clones and is missing some. Of roughly 56,000 clones in the sample, 70% to 85% are singletons; the top ten hold 5.3%. V usage is TRBV5-1 and J usage is TRBJ2-4; D gene uncertain. The material sequenced was PBMCs, taken from a glioma patient whose treatment included an IDH1 peptide vaccine. This clonotype originated in a man aged 50-60 years with glioma. Here the CDR3 reads CASSLDSLAKNIQYF. The CDR3 DNA sequence: TGCGCCAGCAGCTTGGACAGTCTAGCCAAAAACATTCAGTACTTC.